This TCR beta chain comes out of a study of CXCR3-negative and CXCR3-positive naive CD8 T cells. Overall study findings and caveats: TRBV-TRBJ usage was similar across naive CXCR3 subsets but distinct in memory cells. Both of the naive subsets showed about the same high diversity, but memory CD8+ cells had much less.

Concerning this clonotype: Its cognate antigen is unknown.

Germline values: CDR1 DFQATT, CDR2 SNEGSKA (reference sequence). This CDR3 is 17 amino acids long. The TRB libraries of cDNA were built by UMI-labeled 5' RACE. TCRdb reprocessed the 5' RACE reads; each CDR3 protein has one entry and no DNA is given. The table lists around 56,000 distinct CDR3 sequences. The chain employs TRBV20-1 and TRBJ2-2; TCRdb outputs TRBD1, but without DNA this stays unchecked. Source material: naive CXCR3- CD8+ T cells from blood. Stated subset: CD45RO-CCR7+CD27+CD95- naive CD8+ T cells lacking CXCR3 (TNR3-). The clonotype was recovered from a human donor in good health. Some clones in this sample may be carry-over from other donors' samples. The CDR3: CSARDRRRRGGIGELFF.